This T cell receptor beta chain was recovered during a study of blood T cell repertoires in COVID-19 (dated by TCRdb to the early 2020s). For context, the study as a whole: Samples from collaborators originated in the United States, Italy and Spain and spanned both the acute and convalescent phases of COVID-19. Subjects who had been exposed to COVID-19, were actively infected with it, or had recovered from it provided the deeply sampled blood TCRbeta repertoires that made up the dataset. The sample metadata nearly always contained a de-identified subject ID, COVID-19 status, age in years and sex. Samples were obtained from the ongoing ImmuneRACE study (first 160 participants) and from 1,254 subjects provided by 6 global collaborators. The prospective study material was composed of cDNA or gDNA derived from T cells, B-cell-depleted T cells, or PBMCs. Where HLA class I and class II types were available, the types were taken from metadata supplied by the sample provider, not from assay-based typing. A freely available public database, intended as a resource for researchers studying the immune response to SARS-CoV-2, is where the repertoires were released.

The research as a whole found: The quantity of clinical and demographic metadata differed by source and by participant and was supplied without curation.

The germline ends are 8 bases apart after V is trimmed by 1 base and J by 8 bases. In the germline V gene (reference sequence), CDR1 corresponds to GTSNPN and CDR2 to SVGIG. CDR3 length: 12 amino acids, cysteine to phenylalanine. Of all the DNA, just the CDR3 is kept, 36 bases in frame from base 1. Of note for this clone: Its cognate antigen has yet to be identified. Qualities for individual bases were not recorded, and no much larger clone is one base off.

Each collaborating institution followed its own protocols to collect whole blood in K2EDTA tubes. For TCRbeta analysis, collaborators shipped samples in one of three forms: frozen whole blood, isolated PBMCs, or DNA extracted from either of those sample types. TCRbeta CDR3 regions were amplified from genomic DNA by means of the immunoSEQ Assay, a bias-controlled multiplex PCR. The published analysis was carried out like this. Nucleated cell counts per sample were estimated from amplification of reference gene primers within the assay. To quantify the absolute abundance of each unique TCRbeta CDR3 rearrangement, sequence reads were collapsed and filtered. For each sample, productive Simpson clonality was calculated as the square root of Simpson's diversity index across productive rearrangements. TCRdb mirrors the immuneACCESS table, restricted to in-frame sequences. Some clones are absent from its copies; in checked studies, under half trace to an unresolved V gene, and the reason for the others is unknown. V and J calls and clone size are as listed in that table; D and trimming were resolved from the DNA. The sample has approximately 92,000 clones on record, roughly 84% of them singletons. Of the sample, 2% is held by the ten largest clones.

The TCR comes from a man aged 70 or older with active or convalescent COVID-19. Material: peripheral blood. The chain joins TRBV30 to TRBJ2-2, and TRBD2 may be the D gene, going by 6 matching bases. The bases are TGTGCCTGGAGTGATAGCGGTGGGGAGCTGTTTTTT. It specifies CAWSDSGGELFF.